The sequence of this T cell receptor (beta chain) was determined in a study of T cells in Graves' hyperthyroidism and ophthalmopathy. Germline V gives CDR1 DFQATT, CDR2 SNEGSKA (reference sequence). The CDR3 contains 16 residues. Trimming shortened V by 0 bases and J by 0 bases, and 15 bases separated the two germline ends. PBMCs were obtained from approximately 10 ml fresh peripheral blood. TCR beta CDR3 regions were amplified from RNA transcripts. First-round RT-PCR of the TCR CDR3 relied on the HTBI primer set. Using its own MiXCR run on the multiplex PCR reads, TCRdb lists one record per CDR3 protein. Altogether 300,000 to 400,000 distinct CDR3 sequences are present, approximately 15% being singletons, with the ten largest covering roughly 9.6%. Many counts were recorded for this clonotype.

The sequence derives from an older woman with Graves' hyperthyroidism. The sequencing input was blood. The chain employs TRBV20-1 and TRBJ2-7, with D possibly matching TRBD2 (6 bases). CDR3 protein: CSARDLASESSYEQYF. Here the CDR3 DNA reads TGCAGTGCTAGAGATTTAGCTAGCGAGTCCTCCTACGAGCAGTACTTC.